Sequencing of this TCR beta chain was carried out in a study of siplizumab effects on memory and regulatory T cells (dated by TCRdb to the late 2010s). As for the study more broadly: The study examined how the anti-CD2 antibody siplizumab affects alloreactive T-cell subsets in allogeneic mixed lymphocyte reactions built from human PBMCs. Here is what the overall study found, with its caveats: Roughly 75-97% of proliferating CD4+ or CD8+ clones could not be assigned a naive or memory phenotype. Because sequences at frequencies below about 10^-5 were poorly captured, only a minor fraction of alloreactive clones could be mapped back to unstimulated subsets. Among mappable alloreactive CD4+ clones, the Treg-derived fraction averaged nearly 70% with siplizumab versus roughly 29% in control reactions. Greater diversity appeared to be present in unstimulated naive T cells than in memory T cells, and a substantial contribution to the alloresponse seemed to be made by naive cells. Whether proliferating Tregs from siplizumab cultures were suppressive was not functionally confirmed. Siplizumab significantly reduced the cumulative frequency of alloreactive sequences traceable to unstimulated CD4+ memory T cells.

Receptors were amplified or captured by the immunoSEQ multiplex PCR assay. Each sample had around 100,000 TCR templates assayed by the deep sequencing platform. Genomic DNA extracted from sorted T cells was used for TCRbeta CDR3 sequencing. From the authors' description of their analysis: Clonal analysis of TCRbeta CDR3 data was done in the R programming language. Comparing unstimulated samples against CFSE-low samples taken after the reaction was how alloreactive CD4+ and CD8+ clones were defined. Regulatory or non-regulatory origin of alloreactive CD4+ clones was assigned by matching sequences to the sorted unstimulated Treg and non-Treg repertoires. The table comes from immuneACCESS by way of TCRdb, which keeps in-frame sequences with V and J called. Part of the clones is missing from these tables; in studies checked, under half for an unresolved V gene and the rest for unknown reasons. For V, J and clone size, that table is used; D and trimming come from the DNA. For this sample there are 90,000 to 95,000 clones; roughly 95% appear just once. The ten largest clones represent 0.025% to 0.035% of the sample.

With respect to this clone: No antigen is known for it. Base qualities were left out, and no much larger clone turns up one base away.

In a few donor pairs, further sequencing was done on unstimulated CD8+ naive, CD4+ memory, CD8+ TEMRA, CD4+ naive and CD8+ effector memory subsets. TCRbeta CDR3 sequencing was performed on sorted unstimulated T cells and on proliferating T cells recovered from mixed lymphocyte reactions. Fresh whole blood from about eleven HLA-typed healthy donors served as the source for isolating PBMCs. The germline V gene gives CDR1 as ENHRY and CDR2 as SYGVKD. The CDR3 runs 11 residues from the cysteine to the phenylalanine. Of the read, only the CDR3 DNA is kept; its 33 bases are in frame from base 1. Deletion took 8 bases off V and 3 bases off J, with a span of 7 bases between the germline ends.

The chain employs TRBV10-3 and TRBJ1-2; the D gene lacks a confident call. The sample was naive CD4+ T cells sorted from blood. What this sample's cell subset or site label stands for: unstimulated naive T cells. This TCR derives from a human donor in good health. The DNA is TGTGCCATCGGGTCGGACTATGGCTACACCTTC. This sequence encodes CAIGSDYGYTF.